The present entry profiles one T cell receptor beta chain with its context. This clone was counted once. What antigen it recognizes has not been identified. One base away there is no much larger clone; base qualities are not given. TCRbeta CDR3 regions were amplified from genomic DNA using the immunoSEQ Assay, a bias-controlled multiplex PCR. Under the source paper's analysis protocol: The number of nucleated cells in each sample was estimated by amplification of reference gene primers within the assay. Sequence reads were collapsed and filtered to measure the absolute abundance of every unique TCRbeta CDR3 rearrangement. For each sample, productive Simpson clonality was calculated by taking the square root of Simpson's diversity index across productive rearrangements. This is the immuneACCESS table as TCRdb keeps it, with only in-frame sequences that have V and J called. A part of the clones is gone; compared with another copy, unresolved V genes explain less than half, and the rest is unexplained. V, J and clone size derive from that table, while D and trimming were established from the DNA sequence. In this sample the table shows about 330,000 clones, about 89% of which occur a single time. The ten biggest clones cover 5% to 7% of the sample.

These data belong to a study of blood T cell repertoires in COVID-19 (dated by TCRdb to 2020 to 2022). With regard to the full study: Samples from collaborators originated in the United States, Italy and Spain and spanned both the acute and convalescent phases of COVID-19. The prospective study material was composed of cDNA or gDNA derived from T cells, B-cell-depleted T cells, or PBMCs. Subjects who had been exposed to COVID-19, were actively infected with it, or had recovered from it provided the deeply sampled blood TCRbeta repertoires that made up the dataset. The repertoires were made available in a free public database intended to serve as a resource for research on the immune response to SARS-CoV-2. The samples were drawn from the first 160 participants of the ongoing ImmuneRACE study and from about 1,200 subjects provided by 6 global collaborators. Nearly every sample came with metadata listing a de-identified subject ID, COVID-19 status, age in years and sex. Where available, HLA class I and class II types were taken from metadata supplied by the sample provider and were not determined by assay-based typing.

A second Seattle source provided samples from volunteer blood donors who had recovered from COVID-19. Whole blood was collected in K2EDTA tubes by collaborating institutions according to the institutions' own protocols. For TCRbeta analysis, collaborators shipped samples as frozen whole blood, isolated PBMCs, or DNA extracted from either of those sample types. From the cysteine through the phenylalanine, the CDR3 covers 14 amino acids. Kept here is only the CDR3 DNA, which spans 42 bases and is read in frame from base 1. Looking up the germline V gene yields CDR1 KGHSH and CDR2 LQKENI. The germline ends are 9 bases apart after V is trimmed by 3 bases and J by 1 base. Results and caveats for the whole study, not just this receptor: The quantity of clinical and demographic metadata differed by source and by participant and was supplied without curation.

This TCR was recovered from a man between 18 and 29 years old who had recovered from COVID-19. Sequencing was carried out using peripheral blood. The sequence joins TRBV18 to TRBJ1-1; no D segment can be confidently identified. The encoded CDR3 is CASSPGEGNTEAFF. The DNA sequence is TGTGCCAGCTCACCTGGTGAGGGGAACACTGAAGCTTTCTTT.